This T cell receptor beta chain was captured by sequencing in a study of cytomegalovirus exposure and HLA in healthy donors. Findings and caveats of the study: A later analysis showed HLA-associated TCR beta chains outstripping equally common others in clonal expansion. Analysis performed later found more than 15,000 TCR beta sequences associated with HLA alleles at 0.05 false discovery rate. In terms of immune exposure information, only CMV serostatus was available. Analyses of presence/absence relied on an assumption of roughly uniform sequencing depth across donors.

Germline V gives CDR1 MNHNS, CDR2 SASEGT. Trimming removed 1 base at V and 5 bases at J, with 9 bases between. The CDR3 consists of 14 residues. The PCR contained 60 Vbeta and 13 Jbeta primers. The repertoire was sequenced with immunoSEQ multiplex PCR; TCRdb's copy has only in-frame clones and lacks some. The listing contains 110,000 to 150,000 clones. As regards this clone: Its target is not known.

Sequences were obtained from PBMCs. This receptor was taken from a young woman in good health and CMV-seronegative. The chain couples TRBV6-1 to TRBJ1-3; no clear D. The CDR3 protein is CASSEVAGRNTIYF. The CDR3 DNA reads TGTGCCAGCAGTGAAGTTGCCGGTAGAAACACCATATATTTT.